The rows below give T cell receptor beta chains drawn from one sample of a study of blood T cell repertoires in COVID-19. Profiled with immunoSEQ multiplex PCR; TCRdb holds only in-frame clones, not every one. Of over 200,000 clones in the sample, approximately 82% are singletons; the top ten hold around 8.1%. Sample: peripheral blood. The source of these receptors is a man in his forties with active or convalescent COVID-19. Each CDR3 is given with its conserved first and last residue. Each record gives: J gene, V gene, clone size, D gene, CDR3 protein, CDR3 DNA. The D gene is left open where the match is weak. Size tells how often a clone was seen (once, few, many) or the class of an expanded clone, and some rows leave it out.

>TRBJ2-7|TRBV7-3|NA|NA
CASSLKADYEQYF
TGTGCCAGCAGCTTAAAGGCGGACTACGAGCAGTACTTC
>TRBJ2-2|TRBV3-1/TRBV3-2|NA|TRBD2
CASSQASGENTGELFF
TGTGCCAGCAGCCAGGCTAGCGGAGAGAACACCGGGGAGCTGTTTTTT
>TRBJ2-2|TRBV2|NA|NA
CASSEWQRGTGELFF
TGTGCCAGCAGTGAGTGGCAACGCGGCACCGGGGAGCTGTTTTTT
>TRBJ2-7|TRBV24-1|NA|NA
CATSDPRGAYEQYF
TGTGCCACCAGTGATCCCAGGGGGGCCTACGAGCAGTACTTC
>TRBJ2-1|TRBV5-1|NA|NA
CASRTDQGYGEQFF
TGCGCCAGCAGGACCGACCAGGGGTATGGTGAGCAGTTCTTC
>TRBJ1-4|TRBV19|NA|NA
CASSILQGLGEKLFF
TGTGCCAGTAGTATATTACAGGGTTTAGGCGAAAAACTGTTTTTT
>TRBJ2-7|TRBV3-1/TRBV3-2|NA|NA
CASSQGGHEQYF
TGTGCCAGCAGCCAAGGGGGGCACGAGCAGTACTTC
>TRBJ1-2|TRBV5-1|NA|NA
CASSPDQGLHYGYTF
TGCGCCAGCAGCCCGGACCAGGGGCTTCACTATGGCTACACCTTC
>TRBJ1-3|TRBV6-9|NA|TRBD1
CASSYTDRQPGNTIYF
TGTGCCAGCAGTTATACGGACAGGCAACCTGGAAACACCATATATTTT
>TRBJ2-3|TRBV30|NA|NA
CAWSVQGADTQYF
TGTGCCTGGAGTGTACAGGGTGCAGATACGCAGTATTTT
>TRBJ2-1|TRBV25-1|few|TRBD2
CASSDTTGLAGVNEQFF
TGTGCCAGCAGTGACACAACGGGACTAGCGGGGGTCAATGAGCAGTTCTTC
>TRBJ2-5|TRBV5-1|NA|NA
CASSSTAQETQYF
TGCGCCAGCAGCTCGACAGCGCAAGAGACCCAGTACTTC
>TRBJ1-2|TRBV18|NA|NA
CASSPATDNYGYTF
TGTGCCAGCTCACCAGCTACAGATAACTATGGCTACACCTTC
>TRBJ2-2|TRBV19|NA|NA
CASSIGETTGELFF
TGTGCCAGTAGTATCGGAGAAACCACCGGGGAGCTGTTTTTT
>TRBJ1-1|TRBV7-9|NA|TRBD1
CASSPGQGIGEAFF
TGTGCCAGCAGCCCCGGACAGGGGATTGGTGAAGCTTTCTTT
>TRBJ1-5|TRBV3-1/TRBV3-2|few|NA
CASSQGRGQPQHF
TGTGCCAGCAGCCAGGGTAGGGGGCAGCCCCAGCATTTT
>TRBJ1-3|TRBV18|NA|NA
CASSPQQYSSGNTIYF
TGTGCCAGCTCACCACAACAGTATTCCTCTGGAAACACCATATATTTT
>TRBJ1-1|TRBV9|NA|TRBD1
CASTPLDRAPEAFF
TGTGCCAGCACCCCCTTGGACAGGGCGCCTGAAGCTTTCTTT
>TRBJ1-3|TRBV7-2|NA|NA
CASSLVSGRMGGNTIYF
TGTGCCAGCAGCTTAGTCTCCGGGAGGATGGGTGGAAACACCATATATTTT
>TRBJ1-2|TRBV19|NA|NA
CATNAGPTPQYGYTF
TGTGCCACCAATGCGGGCCCTACCCCGCAATATGGCTACACCTTC
>TRBJ1-2|TRBV29-1|NA|NA
CSSRSSGGYTF
TGCAGCTCTCGCTCGTCGGGGGGCTACACCTTC
>TRBJ1-2|TRBV3-1/TRBV3-2|NA|TRBD1
CASSLLGTGGSGGYTF
TGTGCCAGCAGTCTACTCGGGACAGGGGGTTCCGGTGGCTACACCTTC
>TRBJ2-3|TRBV2|NA|TRBD1
CASSEGDRGTDTQYF
TGTGCCAGCAGTGAAGGAGACAGGGGCACAGATACGCAGTATTTT
>TRBJ2-2|TRBV2|NA|TRBD1
CASSPPGTANTGELFF
TGTGCCAGCAGTCCGCCTGGGACAGCGAACACCGGGGAGCTGTTTTTT
>TRBJ2-1|TRBV27|few|NA
CASRTVLYNEQFF
TGTGCCAGTAGGACAGTACTATACAATGAGCAGTTCTTC